A single sample is the source of the 8 T cell receptor beta chains below, sequenced in a study of blood T cell repertoires in COVID-19. This table comes from immunoSEQ multiplex PCR, and its TCRdb copy is limited to in-frame clones, with some not included. The sample lists 200,000 to 300,000 clones, approximately 84% seen once, with over 8.5% in the top ten. The sequenced sample was peripheral blood. Receptors originate from a human donor in a cohort sampled during active COVID-19.

The chain combines TRBV7-8 with TRBJ2-1; D perhaps matches TRBD1 (6 bases). Trimming left V 1 base short and J 2 bases short, with 9 bases between. This CDR3 contains 15 residues. Germline CDR1 is SGHVS and CDR2 is FQNEAQ. CDR3 in DNA: TGTGCCAGCAGCTTAGTACAGGGTGCCTACAATGAGCAGTTCTTC. Amino acid sequence: CASSLVQGAYNEQFF.

The chain uses TRBV11-2 and TRBJ1-1, with D perhaps matching TRBD1 (6 bases). Germline CDR1 and CDR2: SGHAT and FQNNGV. The V gene lost 3 bases and the J gene lost 4 bases, with 12 bases spanning the gap. The CDR3 consists of 14 residues. Here the CDR3 DNA reads TGTGCCAGCAGCTTTAGGGGGGGTATCACTGAAGCTTTCTTT. Translating it yields CASSFRGGITEAFF.

This clone was counted only a few times. This sequence joins TRBV28 and TRBJ1-6; D remains unclear. V shed 6 bases and J shed 7 bases, with 22 bases lying between them. Germline V gene sequence: CDR1 MDHEN, CDR2 SYDVKM. This CDR3 has 17 residues. This CDR3 is CASSPPGGVEGNSPLHF. In nucleotides, the CDR3 is TGTGCCAGCAGCCCCCCGGGCGGGGTTGAAGGAAATTCACCCCTCCACTTT.

As DNA, the CDR3 is TGCGCCAGCAGGCCACAGGGAATGGGGGATGGCTACACCTTC. This codes for CASRPQGMGDGYTF. V and J are TRBV5-1 and TRBJ1-2; tentative D call: TRBD1 (6 bases). Germline CDR1 SGHRS, CDR2 YFSETQ. The CDR3 is 14 amino acids. Trimming stripped 5 bases from V and 6 bases from J, with 17 bases between. Full variable domain (missing parts from reference TRBV5-1 and TRBJ1-2): KAGVTQTPRYLIKTRGQQVTLSCSPISGHRSVSWYQQTPGQGLQFLFEYFSETQRNKGNFPGRFSGRQFSNSRSEMNVSTLELGDSALYLCASRPQGMGDGYTFGSGTRLTVV.

The CDR3 DNA is TGTGCCATTAGGACAGGCCATTCGGAAAAACTGTTTTTT. Encoded protein: CAIRTGHSEKLFF. The V gene is TRBV24-1, the J gene TRBJ1-4; 7 nucleotides align to TRBD1. Trimming cost V 11 bases and J 8 bases; bases outside gene matches: 10. In germline, CDR1 is KGHDR, CDR2 SFDVKD. The CDR3 length is 13 residues.

J is TRBJ2-2 and V is TRBV2, with no clear D. The germline V gene encodes CDR1 SNHLY and CDR2 FYNNEI. V lost 4 bases and J 1 base, leaving 4 bases between the germline ends. There are 13 residues in the CDR3. The CDR3 sequence: CASSVLNTGELFF. DNA of the CDR3: TGTGCCAGCAGTGTCCTGAACACCGGGGAGCTGTTTTTT.

The CDR3 here is CASNAQRQETQYF. DNA for the CDR3: TGTGCCAGCAACGCACAGAGACAAGAGACCCAGTACTTC. J is TRBJ2-5 and V is TRBV7-2; D gene uncertain. Trimming removed 7 bases from V and 2 bases from J, with 11 bases in between. The CDR3 runs 13 residues. Germline CDR1 is SGHTA and CDR2 is FQGNSA.

A single count supports this clone. The genes are TRBV2 and TRBJ2-1; 14 bases map to TRBD2. Germline trimming cut 7 bases from V and 8 bases from J; bases unmatched to any gene: 7. Germline values: CDR1 SNHLY, CDR2 FYNNEI. There are 15 residues in the CDR3. Here the CDR3 reads CASKVGLAGGDEQFF. The CDR3, as DNA: TGTGCCAGCAAGGTAGGACTAGCGGGAGGAGATGAGCAGTTCTTC.